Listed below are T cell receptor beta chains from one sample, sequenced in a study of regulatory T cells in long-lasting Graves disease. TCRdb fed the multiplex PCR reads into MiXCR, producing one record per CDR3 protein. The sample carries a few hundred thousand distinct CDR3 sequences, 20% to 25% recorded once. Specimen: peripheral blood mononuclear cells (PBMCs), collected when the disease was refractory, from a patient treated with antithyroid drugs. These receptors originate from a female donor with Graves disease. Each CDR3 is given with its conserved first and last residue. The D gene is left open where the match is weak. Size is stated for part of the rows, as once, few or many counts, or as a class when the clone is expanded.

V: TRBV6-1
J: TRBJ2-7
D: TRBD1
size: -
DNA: TGTGCCAGCAACCGAGCGAAAACCGGGACAGGGGTCTACGAGCAGTACTTC
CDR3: CASNRAKTGTGVYEQYF

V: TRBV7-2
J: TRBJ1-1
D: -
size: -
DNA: TGTGCCAGCAGCTTAGGGTTCGGGAACACTGAAGCTTTCTTT
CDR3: CASSLGFGNTEAFF

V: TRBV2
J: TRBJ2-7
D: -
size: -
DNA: TGTGCCAGCAGGCTTCCGGGTGGGGGGCGCGAGCAGTACTTC
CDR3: CASRLPGGGREQYF

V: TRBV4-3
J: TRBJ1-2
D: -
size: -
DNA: TGCGCCAGCAGCCAAGATGGATCCCCCTTCGTGAGCTACACCTTC
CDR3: CASSQDGSPFVSYTF

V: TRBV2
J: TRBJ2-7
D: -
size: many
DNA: TGTGCCAGCAGGGCCAACGAGCAGTACTTC
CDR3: CASRANEQYF

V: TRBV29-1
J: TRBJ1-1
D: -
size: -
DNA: TGCAGCGTTGAATGGGGCTCCCACGCTGAAGCTTTCTTT
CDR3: CSVEWGSHAEAFF

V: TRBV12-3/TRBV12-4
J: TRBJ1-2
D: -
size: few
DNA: TGTGCCATTAGAGTAGCGCATAAACAGGACAACTATGGCTACACCTTC
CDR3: CAIRVAHKQDNYGYTF

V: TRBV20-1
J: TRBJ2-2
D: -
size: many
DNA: TGCAGTGCTAGAGATTTTTTAAAAACCGGGGAGCTGTTTTTT
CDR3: CSARDFLKTGELFF

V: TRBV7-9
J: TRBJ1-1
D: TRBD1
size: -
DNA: TGTGCCAGCAGCTTAGTGACAGGGACGGGTGGAACTGAAGCTTTCTTT
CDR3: CASSLVTGTGGTEAFF

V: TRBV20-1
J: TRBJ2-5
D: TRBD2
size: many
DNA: TGCAGTGCTAGAGATCAACTAGCGGGGGACCAAGAGACCCAGTACTTC
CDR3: CSARDQLAGDQETQYF

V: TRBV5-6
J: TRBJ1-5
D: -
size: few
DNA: TGTGCCAGCAGTAACTGGGGGCTGAGCAATCAGCCCCAGCATTTT
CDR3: CASSNWGLSNQPQHF

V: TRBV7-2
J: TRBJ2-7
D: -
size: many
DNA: TGTGCCAGCAGCCCGGTGGACTACGAGCAGTACTTC
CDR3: CASSPVDYEQYF

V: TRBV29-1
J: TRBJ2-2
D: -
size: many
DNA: TGCAGCGCGGGACCCGCCACCGGGGAGCTGTTTTTT
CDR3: CSAGPATGELFF

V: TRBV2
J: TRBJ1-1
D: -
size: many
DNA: TGTGCCAGCAGTGAACAGGTGAACACTGAAGCTTTCTTT
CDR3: CASSEQVNTEAFF

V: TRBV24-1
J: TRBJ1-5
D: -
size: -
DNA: TGTGCCACCAGTGATCATGGGGGAGATAGCAATCAGCCCCAGCATTTT
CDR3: CATSDHGGDSNQPQHF

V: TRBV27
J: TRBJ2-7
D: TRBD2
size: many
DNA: TGTGCCAGCAGTGCCGGGACTAGCGGGACCTACGAGCAGTACTTC
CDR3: CASSAGTSGTYEQYF

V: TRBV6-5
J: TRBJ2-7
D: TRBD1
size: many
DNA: TGTGCCAGCAGTTACCCGGACAGGGTAATCATCTACGAGCAGTACTTC
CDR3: CASSYPDRVIIYEQYF

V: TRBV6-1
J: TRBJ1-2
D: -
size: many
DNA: TGTGCCAGCGGATTCCGAGGCGACACTACCTCGGGCACCTTC
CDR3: CASGFRGDTTSGTF

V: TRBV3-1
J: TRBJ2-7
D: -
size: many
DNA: TGTGCCAGCAGCCAAGAGGCTGACCTCTCCTACGAGCAGTACTTC
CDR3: CASSQEADLSYEQYF

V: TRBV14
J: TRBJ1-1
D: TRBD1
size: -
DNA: TGTGCCAGCAGGCAGACAGGGCCCTACACTGAAGCTTTCTTT
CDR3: CASRQTGPYTEAFF

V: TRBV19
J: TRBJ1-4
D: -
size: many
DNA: TGTGCCAGTAGTACCGGGACAAAAGGAAATGAAAAACTGTTTTTT
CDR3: CASSTGTKGNEKLFF